A single T cell receptor beta chain is shown here with its context. Its specificity is not known. Each CDR3 protein gets one entry after TCRdb re-called the reads with MiXCR. The sample yields some 600,000 distinct CDR3 sequences, 24% seen once. The data belong to a study of T cell repertoires in cytomegalovirus infection. Study information: A matching HLA type, together with CMV infection, was signaled by public TCR beta signatures.

Study-wide results and caveats: Carriage of CMV together with the relevant HLA was identifiable through cumulative public TCR beta family frequency. The study found HLA-C-restricted CMV-specific TCR beta clonotypes dominating the ex vivo response.

This sequence was found in a human donor in good health (CMV status not recorded). Some clones in this sample may be carry-over from other donors' samples. Sequencing was performed on CD8+ T cells from PBMCs.

CDR3 coding DNA: TGCGCCAGCAGCAAGATACAGGGTAGCGGCACTGAAGCTTTCTTT. It encodes CASSKIQGSGTEAFF. The V gene is TRBV5-1, the J gene TRBJ1-1, with a tentative D call TRBD1 (6 bases). CDR1 is SGHRS and CDR2 is YFSETQ in the germline V gene. The germline V and J ends were trimmed by 4 bases and 4 bases, with 17 bases remaining between them. The CDR3 spans 15 residues.